The entry that follows covers one T cell receptor beta chain sequence. Its antigen remains unknown. The record originates from a study of cytomegalovirus exposure and HLA in healthy donors. The PCR used 60 Vbeta and 13 Jbeta primers. Sequencing used immunoSEQ multiplex PCR; TCRdb keeps in-frame clones, though not all of them. Counted here are about 97,000 clones, approximately 80% occurring once; the ten biggest clones make up less than 3.5%. Study-wide results and limits: Sequences of the TCR beta chain were said to predict the HLA-A and HLA-B alleles of most subjects accurately. Diagnosis of cytomegalovirus status made by the classifier reportedly showed high specificity and sensitivity. Immune exposure was documented only through CMV serostatus.

CDR3 length equals 16 residues. CDR1 is SEHNR and CDR2 is FQNEAQ in the germline V gene (reference sequence). V was trimmed by 5 bases and J by 5 bases, leaving 21 bases between them. Sequenced input: PBMCs. V usage is TRBV7-9 and J usage is TRBJ2-5; no clear D gene. This clonotype was obtained from a male donor in good health and CMV-seropositive. CDR3 region: CASSLTSTGSKETQYF. CDR3 sequence (DNA): TGTGCCAGCAGCCTTACGTCGACTGGTAGCAAGGAGACCCAGTACTTC.